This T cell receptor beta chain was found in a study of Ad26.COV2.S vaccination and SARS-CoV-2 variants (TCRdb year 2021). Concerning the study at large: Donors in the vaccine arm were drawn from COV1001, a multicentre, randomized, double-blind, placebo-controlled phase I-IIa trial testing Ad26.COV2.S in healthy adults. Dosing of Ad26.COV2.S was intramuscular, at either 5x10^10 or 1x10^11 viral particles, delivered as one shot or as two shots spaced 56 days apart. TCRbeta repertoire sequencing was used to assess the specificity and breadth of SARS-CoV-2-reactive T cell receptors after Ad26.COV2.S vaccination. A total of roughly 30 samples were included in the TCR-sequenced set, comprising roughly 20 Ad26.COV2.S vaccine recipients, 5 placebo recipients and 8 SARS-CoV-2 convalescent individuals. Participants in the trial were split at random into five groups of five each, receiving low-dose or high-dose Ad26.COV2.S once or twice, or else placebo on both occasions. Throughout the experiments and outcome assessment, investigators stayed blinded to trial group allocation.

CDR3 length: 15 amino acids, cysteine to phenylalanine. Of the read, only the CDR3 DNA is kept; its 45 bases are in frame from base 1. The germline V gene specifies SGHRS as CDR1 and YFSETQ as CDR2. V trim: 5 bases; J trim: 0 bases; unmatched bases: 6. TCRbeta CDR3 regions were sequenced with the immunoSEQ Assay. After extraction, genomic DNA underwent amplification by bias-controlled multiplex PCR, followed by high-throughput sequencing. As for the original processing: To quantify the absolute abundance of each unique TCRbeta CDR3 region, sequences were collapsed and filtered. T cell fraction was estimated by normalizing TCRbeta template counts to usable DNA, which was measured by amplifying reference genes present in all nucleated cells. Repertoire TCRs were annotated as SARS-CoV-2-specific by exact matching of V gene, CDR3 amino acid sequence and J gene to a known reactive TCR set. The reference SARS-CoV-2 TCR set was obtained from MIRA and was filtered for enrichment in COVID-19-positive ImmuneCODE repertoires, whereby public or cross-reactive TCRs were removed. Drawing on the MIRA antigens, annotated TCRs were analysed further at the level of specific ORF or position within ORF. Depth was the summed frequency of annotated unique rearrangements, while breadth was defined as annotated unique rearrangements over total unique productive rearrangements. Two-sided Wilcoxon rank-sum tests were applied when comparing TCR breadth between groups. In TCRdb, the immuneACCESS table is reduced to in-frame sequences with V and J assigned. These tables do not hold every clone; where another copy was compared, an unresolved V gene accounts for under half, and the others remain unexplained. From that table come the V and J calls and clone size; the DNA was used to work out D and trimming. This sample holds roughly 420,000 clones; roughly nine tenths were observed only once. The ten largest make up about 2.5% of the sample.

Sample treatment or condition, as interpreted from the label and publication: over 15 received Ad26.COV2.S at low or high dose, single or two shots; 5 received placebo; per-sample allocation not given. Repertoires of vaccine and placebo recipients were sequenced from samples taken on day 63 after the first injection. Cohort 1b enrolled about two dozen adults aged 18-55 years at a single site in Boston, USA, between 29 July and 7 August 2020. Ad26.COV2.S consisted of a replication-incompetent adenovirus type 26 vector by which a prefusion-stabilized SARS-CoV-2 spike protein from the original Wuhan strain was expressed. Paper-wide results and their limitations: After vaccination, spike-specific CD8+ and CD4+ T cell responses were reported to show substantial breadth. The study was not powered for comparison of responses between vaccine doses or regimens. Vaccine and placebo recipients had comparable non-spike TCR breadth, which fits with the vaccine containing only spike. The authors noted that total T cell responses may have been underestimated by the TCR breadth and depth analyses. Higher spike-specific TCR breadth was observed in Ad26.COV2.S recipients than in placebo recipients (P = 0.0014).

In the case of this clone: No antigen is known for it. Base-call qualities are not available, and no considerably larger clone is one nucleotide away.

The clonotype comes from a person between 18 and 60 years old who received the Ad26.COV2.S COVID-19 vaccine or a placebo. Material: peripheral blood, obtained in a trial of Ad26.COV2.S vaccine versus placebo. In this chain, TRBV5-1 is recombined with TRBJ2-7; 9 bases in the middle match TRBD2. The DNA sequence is TGCGCCAGCAGTTCCGGGACTAGCCTCTCCTACGAGCAGTACTTC. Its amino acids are CASSSGTSLSYEQYF.